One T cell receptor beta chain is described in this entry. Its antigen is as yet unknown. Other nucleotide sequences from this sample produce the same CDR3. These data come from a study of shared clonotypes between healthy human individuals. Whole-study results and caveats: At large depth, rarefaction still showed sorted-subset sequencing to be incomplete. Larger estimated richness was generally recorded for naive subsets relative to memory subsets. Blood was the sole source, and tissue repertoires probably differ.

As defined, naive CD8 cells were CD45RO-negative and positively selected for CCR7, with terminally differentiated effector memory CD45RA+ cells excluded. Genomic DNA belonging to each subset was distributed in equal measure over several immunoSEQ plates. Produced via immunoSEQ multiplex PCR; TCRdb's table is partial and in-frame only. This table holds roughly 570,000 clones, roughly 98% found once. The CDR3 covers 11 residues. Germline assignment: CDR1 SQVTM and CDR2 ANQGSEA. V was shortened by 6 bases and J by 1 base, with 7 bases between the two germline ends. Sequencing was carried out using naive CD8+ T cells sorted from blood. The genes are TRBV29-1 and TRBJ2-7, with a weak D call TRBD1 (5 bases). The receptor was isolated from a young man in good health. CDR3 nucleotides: TGCAGCGTCCAGGGTTCCTACGAGCAGTACTTC. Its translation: CSVQGSYEQYF.